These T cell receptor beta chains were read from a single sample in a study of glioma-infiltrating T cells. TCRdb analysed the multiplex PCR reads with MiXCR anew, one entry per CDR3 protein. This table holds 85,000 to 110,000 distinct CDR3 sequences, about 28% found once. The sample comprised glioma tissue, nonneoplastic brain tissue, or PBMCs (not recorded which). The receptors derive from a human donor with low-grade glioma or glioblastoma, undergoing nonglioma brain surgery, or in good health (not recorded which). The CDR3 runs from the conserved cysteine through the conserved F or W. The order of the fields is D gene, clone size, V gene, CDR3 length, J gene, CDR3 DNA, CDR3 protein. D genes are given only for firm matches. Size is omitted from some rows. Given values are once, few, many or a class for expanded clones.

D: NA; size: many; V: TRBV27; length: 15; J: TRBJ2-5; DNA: TGTGCCAGCAAAGCCCCCCCAAACCATCAAGAGACCCAGTACTTC; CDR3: CASKAPPNHQETQYF
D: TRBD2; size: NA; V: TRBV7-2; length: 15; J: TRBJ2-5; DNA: TGTGCCAGCAGCTGGGATACTAGCGGGGGGGGGACCCAGTACTTC; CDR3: CASSWDTSGGGTQYF
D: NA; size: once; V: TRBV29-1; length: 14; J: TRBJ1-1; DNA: TGCAGCGTCATCAAGAAAGTTCCGGTAGCTGAAGCTTTCTTT; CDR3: CSVIKKVPVAEAFF
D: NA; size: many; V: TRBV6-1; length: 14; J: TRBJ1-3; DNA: TGTGCCACCCGTCAAGGACACTCTGGAAACACCATATATTTT; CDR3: CATRQGHSGNTIYF
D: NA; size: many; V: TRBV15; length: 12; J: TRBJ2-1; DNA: TGTGCCACCAGTACAGCAGGGGATGAGCAGTTCTTC; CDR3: CATSTAGDEQFF
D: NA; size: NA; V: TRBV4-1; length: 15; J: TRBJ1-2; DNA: TGCGCCAGCAGCCAAGACTTTGCAGGGTACTATGGCTACACCTTC; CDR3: CASSQDFAGYYGYTF
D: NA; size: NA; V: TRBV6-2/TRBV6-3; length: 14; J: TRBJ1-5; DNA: TGTGCCAGCAGTTACCCGTCAGCTAGTCAGCCCCAGCATTTT; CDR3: CASSYPSASQPQHF
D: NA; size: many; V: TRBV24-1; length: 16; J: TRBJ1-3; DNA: TGTGCCACCAGTGATTTGCAGACTGACTCTGGAAACACCATATATTTT; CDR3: CATSDLQTDSGNTIYF
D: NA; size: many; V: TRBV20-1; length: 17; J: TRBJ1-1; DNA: TGCAGTGCTATGACTTGGGGTCTCTCGACTAAAAACACTGAAGCTTTCTTT; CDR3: CSAMTWGLSTKNTEAFF
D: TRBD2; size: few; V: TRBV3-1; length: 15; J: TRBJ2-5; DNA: TGTGCCAGCAGCCAAGGAGCGGGGAATCAAGAGACCCAGTACTTC; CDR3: CASSQGAGNQETQYF
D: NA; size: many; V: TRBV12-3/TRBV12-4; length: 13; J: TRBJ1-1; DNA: TGTGCCAGCAGTTTTGACGTGAACACTGAAGCTTTCTTT; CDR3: CASSFDVNTEAFF
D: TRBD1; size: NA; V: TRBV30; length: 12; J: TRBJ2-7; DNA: TGTGCCTACTTAAAGGGGGCGGATGAGCAGTACTTC; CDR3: CAYLKGADEQYF
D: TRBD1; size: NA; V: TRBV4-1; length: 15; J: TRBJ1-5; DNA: TGCGCCAGCAGCCGCGGACAGGGTAGCAATCAGCCCCAGCATTTT; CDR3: CASSRGQGSNQPQHF
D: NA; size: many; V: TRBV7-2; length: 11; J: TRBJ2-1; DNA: TGTGCCAGCAGGGAGTACAATGAGCAGTTCTTC; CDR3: CASREYNEQFF
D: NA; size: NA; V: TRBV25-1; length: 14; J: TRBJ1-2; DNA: TGTGCCAGCAGTGACCCGGGAAGGGCTGCCGTCTACACCTTC; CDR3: CASSDPGRAAVYTF